Listed below are T cell receptor beta chains from one sample, sequenced in a study of shared clonotypes between healthy human individuals. Sequencing was performed with immunoSEQ multiplex PCR; in TCRdb, only in-frame clones are kept and a portion is missing. The sample shows millions of clones, 93% of them seen only once. The sequenced sample consisted of naive CD8+ T cells from PBMCs. The receptors originated from a man aged 18 to 30 in good health. Some clones in this sample may be carry-over from other donors' samples. Both conserved end residues are part of each CDR3. A D gene is named only where the DNA matches it firmly. Clone size appears in some rows only: once, few, many, or a class for an expanded clone.

clone size	V gene	J gene	D gene	CDR3 protein	CDR3 DNA
NA	TRBV4-1	TRBJ2-3	NA	CASSQGPQWGHRTDTQYF	TGCGCCAGCAGCCAAGGTCCCCAGTGGGGACACAGAACAGATACGCAGTATTTT
NA	TRBV7-2	TRBJ2-1	TRBD2	CASSSLAGASDEQFF	TGTGCCAGCAGCTCCCTAGCGGGAGCCTCCGATGAGCAGTTCTTC
NA	TRBV28	TRBJ2-5	NA	CASSLGVGVQETQYF	TGTGCCAGCAGTTTGGGGGTAGGAGTCCAAGAGACCCAGTACTTC
NA	TRBV7-9	TRBJ1-2	NA	CASSLGLGPTGYTF	TGTGCCAGCAGCTTAGGACTTGGCCCCACTGGCTACACCTTC
NA	TRBV5-8	TRBJ1-2	TRBD1	CASSLARTGGYGYTF	TGTGCCAGCAGCTTGGCGCGGACAGGAGGCTATGGCTACACCTTC
NA	TRBV18	TRBJ2-3	TRBD2	CASSPVRTSGRGTQYF	TGTGCCAGCTCACCTGTCCGGACTAGCGGGAGAGGTACGCAGTATTTT
NA	TRBV4-1	TRBJ2-3	TRBD1	CASSQKDRGGDTQYF	TGCGCCAGCAGCCAGAAGGACAGGGGGGGAGATACGCAGTATTTT
once	TRBV4-2	TRBJ1-6	NA	CASRGSGPLHF	TGTGCCAGCAGGGGAAGCGGGCCCCTCCACTTT
NA	TRBV11-3	TRBJ1-1	NA	CASSLGPNTEAFF	TGTGCCAGCAGCTTAGGGCCGAACACTGAAGCTTTCTTT
NA	TRBV5-1	TRBJ1-2	NA	CASSLNLALNGHGYTF	TGCGCCAGCAGCTTGAATTTGGCATTGAATGGCCATGGCTACACCTTC
NA	TRBV14	TRBJ2-7	NA	CASSHGQTYEQYF	TGTGCCAGCAGCCACGGACAGACCTACGAGCAGTACTTC
NA	TRBV7-9	TRBJ2-7	NA	CASSSRGGAYEQYF	TGTGCCAGCAGCTCCCGCGGCGGCGCCTACGAGCAGTACTTC
NA	TRBV9	TRBJ2-7	TRBD1	CASSVEWDSYEQYF	TGTGCCAGCAGCGTAGAATGGGACAGCTACGAGCAGTACTTC
few	TRBV27	TRBJ2-7	NA	CASSPSEGEIPYEQYF	TGTGCCAGCAGTCCCTCCGAAGGGGAGATTCCCTACGAGCAGTACTTC
NA	TRBV5-4	TRBJ2-7	NA	CASSFGLEGGLSSEQYF	TGTGCCAGCAGCTTTGGCTTAGAGGGTGGGCTAAGCAGCGAGCAGTACTTC
NA	TRBV27	TRBJ1-4	NA	CASSLGPGGGREKLFF	TGTGCCAGCAGTTTAGGCCCTGGAGGGGGACGTGAAAAACTGTTTTTT
NA	TRBV7-2	TRBJ1-2	TRBD1	CASSSTGSGGYTF	TGTGCCAGCAGCTCGACAGGGTCCGGAGGCTACACCTTC
NA	TRBV28	TRBJ1-3	NA	CASRSPGHLSSGNTIYF	TGTGCCAGCAGATCACCGGGACACCTGAGCTCTGGAAACACCATATATTTT
once	TRBV6-5	TRBJ2-7	NA	CASSLVLGGANYEQYF	TGTGCCAGCAGTTTAGTTTTAGGAGGAGCGAACTACGAGCAGTACTTC
once	TRBV28	TRBJ2-5	TRBD1	CASSLRIGDRKETQYF	TGTGCCAGCAGTCTCCGCATCGGGGACAGAAAAGAGACCCAGTACTTC
NA	TRBV10-3	TRBJ2-7	TRBD2	CAIRTKTSGSSYEQYF	TGTGCCATCAGGACAAAGACTAGCGGGAGCTCCTACGAGCAGTACTTC
NA	TRBV6-6	TRBJ2-7	NA	CASSYNRGPDGEQYF	TGTGCCAGCAGTTACAACCGGGGCCCTGACGGAGAGCAGTACTTC